This passage covers 28 T cell receptor beta chains from one sample sequenced in a study of cytomegalovirus exposure and HLA in healthy donors. Produced via immunoSEQ multiplex PCR; TCRdb's table is partial and in-frame only. The sample records over 150,000 clones, 85% to 90% being singletons. Sequenced sample: PBMCs. Receptors originate from a human donor in good health.

The genes are TRBV6-6 and TRBJ2-5; 7 bases are a match to TRBD2. J was trimmed by 0 bases and V by 6 bases; bases with no gene match: 7. The germline V gene has CDR1 MNHNY and CDR2 SVGAGI (reference sequence). The CDR3 sequence is 15 residues long. CDR3 sequence: CASSSGTTYQETQYF. Written as DNA, the CDR3 is TGTGCCAGCAGCTCCGGGACTACGTACCAAGAGACCCAGTACTTC.

This clone was recorded only once. The chain employs TRBV30 and TRBJ2-5; TRBD1 matches at 7 bases. Germline V CDR1 and CDR2: GTSNPN, SVGIG (reference sequence). J gave up 5 bases and V 4 bases, and 4 bases lay outside the gene matches. This CDR3 has 12 amino acids. This CDR3 is CAWNRDSETQYF. CDR3 coding DNA: TGTGCCTGGAATCGGGACAGCGAGACCCAGTACTTC.

This clone showed up just a few times. The chain joins TRBV19 to TRBJ2-3, with 8 bases aligning to TRBD1. V gave up 4 bases and J gave up 5 bases; unmatched junction bases: 8. Germline loops: CDR1 LNHDA, CDR2 SQIVND (reference sequence). The CDR3 sequence is 15 residues long. CDR3 bases: TGTGCCAGTAGTAACGACAGGGGCAAAAGAGATACGCAGTATTTT. It yields the protein CASSNDRGKRDTQYF.

The chain is built from TRBV18 and TRBJ2-1; weak D call: TRBD1 (6 bases). The V gene's germline CDR1 is KGHSH and CDR2 LQKENI. V lost 6 bases and J 4 bases, leaving 19 bases between the germline ends. The CDR3 has 16 amino acids. The CDR3 is CASSYRQGRGYNEQFF. The DNA of the CDR3 is TGTGCCAGCTCCTACCGTCAAGGCAGGGGATACAATGAGCAGTTCTTC.

This chain links TRBV9 with TRBJ2-7; D gene ambiguous. The CDR3 extends over 14 amino acids. Germline CDR1 reads SGDLS; CDR2 reads YYNGEE. Trimming removed 0 bases at V and 4 bases at J, with 11 bases between. CDR3 DNA: TGTGCCAGCAGCGTAGCTATGAGTCCTTACGAGCAGTACTTC. The encoded protein is CASSVAMSPYEQYF.

This clone was seen a single time. The chain uses TRBV5-6 and TRBJ2-7; D unclear. This CDR3 has 14 amino acids. Germline V lookup: CDR1 SGHDT, CDR2 YYEEEE. V gave up 0 bases and J gave up 3 bases, with 10 bases separating them. CDR3 residues: CASSLDGFDYEQYF. The CDR3 DNA is TGTGCCAGCAGCTTGGACGGGTTTGACTACGAGCAGTACTTC.

This rearrangement joins TRBV6-6 to TRBJ2-1; D is possibly TRBD2 (5 bases). This CDR3 has 16 amino acids. Trimming removed 0 bases at V and 0 bases at J, with 9 bases between. Germline CDR1 MNHNY, CDR2 SVGAGI (reference sequence). The CDR3 loop reads CASSYSTGSSYNEQFF. CDR3 in DNA: TGTGCCAGCAGTTACTCGACGGGGAGCTCCTACAATGAGCAGTTCTTC.

The table lists this clone with a count of one. The chain combines TRBV7-9 with TRBJ1-2; 10 bases line up with TRBD1. The CDR3 contains 18 residues. CDR1 and CDR2 from the germline V gene are SEHNR and FQNEAQ (reference sequence). The V segment lost 3 bases and the J segment 3 bases; nucleotides outside the gene matches: 13. The CDR3 DNA reads as TGTGCCAGCAGCTTGTTTCCCGGGACAGGGGAAAGAGACTATGGCTACACCTTC. Translation: CASSLFPGTGERDYGYTF.

The V and J genes are TRBV7-2 and TRBJ1-1, with 8 bases aligning to TRBD1. With 4 bases clipped from V and 4 bases from J, the junction kept 5 bases outside the gene matches. The CDR3 sequence is 14 residues long. The V gene's germline CDR1 is SGHTA and CDR2 FQGNSA. DNA for the CDR3: TGTGCCAGCAGCTCCCTCCAGGGGGCCACTGAAGCTTTCTTT. It codes for CASSSLQGATEAFF.

The rearrangement joins TRBV28 to TRBJ1-2, with unresolved D. This CDR3 is built from 13 residues. V lost 6 bases, J lost 4 bases, and 12 bases lay in between. Germline V gene lookup returns CDR1 MDHEN and CDR2 SYDVKM. CDR3 nucleotides: TGTGCCAGCAGCCAGATGGGCCTCTATGGCTACACCTTC. It specifies CASSQMGLYGYTF.

This clone was seen only once. The chain is built from TRBV6-1 and TRBJ2-7; a weak D match, TRBD1 (6 bases). The CDR3 runs 15 residues. Germline lookup yields CDR1 MNHNS and CDR2 SASEGT. The ends were cut back, 6 bases at V and 2 bases at J, with 17 bases in the middle. CDR3 residues: CASSAEDGQTYEQYF. CDR3 bases: TGTGCCAGCAGCGCCGAAGACGGACAGACCTACGAGCAGTACTTC.

The chain couples TRBV5-1 to TRBJ2-3, with TRBD2 matching over 10 bases. V lost 3 bases to trimming and J lost 0 bases; unmatched junction nucleotides: 4. The CDR3 totals 16 residues. CDR1 is SGHRS and CDR2 is YFSETQ in the germline V gene. The DNA of the CDR3 is TGCGCCAGCAGCTCTTCGACTAGCGGGAGCACAGATACGCAGTATTTT. Its translation: CASSSSTSGSTDTQYF.

The chain recombines TRBV28 with TRBJ1-1; 8 bases fit TRBD1. Germline CDR1 and CDR2: MDHEN and SYDVKM. The CDR3 is 15 residues long. V gave up 6 bases and J gave up 5 bases; unmatched junction bases: 11. CDR3: CASRVQDRGGTEAFF. Written as DNA, the CDR3 is TGTGCCAGCAGGGTACAAGACAGGGGAGGGACTGAAGCTTTCTTT.

The chain is built from TRBV2 and TRBJ1-1; TRBD1 is a possible D gene (5 bases). Trimming took off 7 bases at V and 3 bases at J, with 18 bases between the two ends. CDR3 size: 15 residues. Germline CDR1 and CDR2: SNHLY and FYNNEI. As DNA, the CDR3 is TGTGCCAGCACCCTTTTAAGGGGTGGGGACACTGAAGCTTTCTTT. Translated: CASTLLRGGDTEAFF.

The V gene is TRBV29-1, the J gene TRBJ2-3; 10 bases line up with TRBD2. The germline CDR1 and CDR2 sequences are SQVTM and ANQGSEA. Germline trimming cut 4 bases from V and 3 bases from J; bases unmatched to any gene: 4. The CDR3 is made up of 14 amino acids. The CDR3 sequence: CSVGVSGRTDTQYF. In DNA, the CDR3 is TGCAGCGTTGGTGTTAGCGGGAGGACAGATACGCAGTATTTT.

V and J are TRBV14 and TRBJ2-5, with D unresolved. V shed 0 bases and J shed 7 bases, with 9 bases lying between them. In germline, CDR1 is SGHDN, CDR2 FVKESK. The CDR3 has 13 amino acids. For the CDR3, the DNA is TGTGCCAGCAGCCAAGACCCCGCGGTGACCCAGTACTTC. It yields the protein CASSQDPAVTQYF.

The rearrangement joins TRBV30 to TRBJ2-1; tentatively, D is TRBD2 (5 bases). The germline gives CDR1 GTSNPN, CDR2 SVGIG (reference sequence). The V and J ends lost 2 bases and 0 bases respectively, with 11 bases between them. This CDR3 is built from 15 residues. CDR3 bases: TGTGCCTGGAGTATGAGCGGAAGCTCCTACAATGAGCAGTTCTTC. Translation gives CAWSMSGSSYNEQFF.

The chain combines TRBV18 with TRBJ2-7; 7 nucleotides agree with TRBD1. Germline assignment: CDR1 KGHSH and CDR2 LQKENI. The CDR3 length is 14 residues. V dropped 5 bases and J dropped 5; count of bases not matched to a gene: 9. Here the CDR3 reads CASSGADRWNEQYF. DNA of the CDR3: TGTGCCAGCTCAGGGGCGGACAGGTGGAACGAGCAGTACTTC.

The chain carries TRBV14 and TRBJ1-1, with D possibly matching TRBD1 (6 bases). This CDR3 is built from 15 residues. V was pared by 1 base and J by 11 bases, with 20 bases between. CDR1 is SGHDN and CDR2 is FVKESK in the germline V gene. The CDR3 sequence: CASSQVGSGAQPAFF. CDR3 nucleotides: TGTGCCAGCAGCCAAGTAGGGTCAGGGGCCCAACCGGCTTTCTTT.

The V and J genes are TRBV9 and TRBJ2-3; 12 bases line up with TRBD2. The CDR3 loop spans 17 amino acids. The V gene's germline CDR1 is SGDLS and CDR2 YYNGEE. V lost 3 bases, J lost 1 base, and 6 bases stayed unmatched. This CDR3 reads CASSAGLAGLGTDTQYF. The CDR3, as DNA: TGTGCCAGCAGCGCTGGACTAGCGGGGCTAGGCACAGATACGCAGTATTTT.

The chain couples TRBV6-6 to TRBJ1-2; TRBD1 aligns across 7 bases. The germline V gene has CDR1 MNHNY and CDR2 SVGAGI (reference sequence). V was clipped by 2 bases and J by 6 bases; unmatched bases: 9. The CDR3 runs 15 residues. The CDR3 region is CASSYPTGQAHGYTF. DNA for the CDR3: TGTGCCAGCAGTTACCCGACAGGACAGGCTCATGGCTACACCTTC.

The V call is TRBV27, the J call TRBJ1-4, with TRBD1 identical over 9 bases. The CDR3 is made up of 17 amino acids. Germline CDR1 and CDR2: MNHEY and SMNVEV (reference sequence). The junction had 11 bases not matched to a gene; V was cut back by 1 base and J by 8 bases. Written as DNA, the CDR3 is TGTGCCAGCAGTTTATTGGGGGGACAGGGACGTTACGAAAAACTGTTTTTT. Translated: CASSLLGGQGRYEKLFF.

This chain uses TRBV7-9 with TRBJ1-2; unclear D gene. Germline CDR1 is SEHNR and CDR2 is FQNEAQ (reference sequence). This CDR3 comprises 15 residues. Trimming shortened V by 6 bases and J by 3 bases, and 17 bases separated the two germline ends. CDR3 in amino acids: CASRGWQDMDYGYTF. CDR3 sequence (DNA): TGTGCCAGCAGGGGTTGGCAGGATATGGACTATGGCTACACCTTC.

The rearrangement joins TRBV7-3 to TRBJ2-4; TRBD1 agrees at 9 bases. This CDR3 is 17 amino acids long. J lost 0 bases, V lost 5 bases, and 8 bases had no gene match. Germline CDR1 and CDR2: SGHTA and FQGTGA. CDR3 region: CASSAGQGRGAKNIQYF. For the CDR3, the DNA is TGTGCCAGCAGCGCGGGACAGGGAAGAGGAGCCAAAAACATTCAGTACTTC.

The chain is built from TRBV6-4 and TRBJ2-1; a weak D match, TRBD1 (5 bases). Trimming shortened V by 6 bases and J by 2 bases, and 8 bases separated the two germline ends. This CDR3 is built from 13 residues. Germline CDR1 and CDR2: MRHNA and SNTAGT. CDR3 coding DNA: TGTGCCAGCAGGCAGGGTCCCTACAATGAGCAGTTCTTC. It yields the protein CASRQGPYNEQFF.

The V gene is TRBV5-4, the J gene TRBJ2-5, with D possibly TRBD2 on 8 matching bases. Per germline, CDR1 SGHNT and CDR2 YYREEE (reference sequence). CDR3 length: 16 residues. V lost 0 bases, J lost 9 bases, and 21 bases lay in between. The CDR3 region has the DNA TGTGCCAGCAGCTTGGGGGGACAGACGCCGGGGGGGGCCCAGTACTTC. Translation gives CASSLGGQTPGGAQYF.

The chain employs TRBV19 and TRBJ1-1; no clear D. In germline, CDR1 is LNHDA, CDR2 SQIVND (reference sequence). The CDR3 contains 15 residues. Trimming shortened V by 1 base and J by 4 bases, and 13 bases separated the two germline ends. The CDR3 region has the DNA TGTGCCAGTAGTATAGGGGCCCAACCAAGCACTGAAGCTTTCTTT. Residues: CASSIGAQPSTEAFF.

This chain joins TRBV10-1 and TRBJ2-7; 10 positions agree with TRBD2. This CDR3 has 17 amino acids. Trimming at V came to 3 bases and at J to 1 base, leaving 9 bases not matched to a gene. The germline V gene has CDR1 WNHNN and CDR2 SYGVQD (reference sequence). CDR3 DNA sequence: TGCGCCAGCAGTGAAAGGTGGCCTAGCGGGGGATCCTACGAGCAGTACTTC. Translation: CASSERWPSGGSYEQYF.